The 25 T cell receptor beta chains in this list originate from one sample, sequenced in a study of blood T cell repertoires in COVID-19. Assay used: immunoSEQ multiplex PCR; TCRdb lists only in-frame clones, some missing. The sample lists a few hundred thousand clones; around nine tenths were seen once. The specimen sequenced was PBMCs or T cells enriched from blood (not recorded which). These receptors all come from a woman in her 30s who had recovered from COVID-19.

The J gene is TRBJ1-5, the V gene TRBV30, with TRBD1 matching over 12 bases. CDR1 and CDR2 (germline): GTSNPN, SVGIG (reference sequence). The ends lost 1 base at V and 2 bases at J; junction bases unmatched: 0. CDR3 length equals 15 residues. CDR3 sequence (DNA): TGTGCCTGGAGTGGGGACAGGGGGCGCAATCAGCCCCAGCATTTT. It encodes CAWSGDRGRNQPQHF.

The chain uses TRBV28 and TRBJ1-5, with D unresolved. Germline values: CDR1 MDHEN, CDR2 SYDVKM. The CDR3 has 15 amino acids. Trimming stripped 3 bases from V and 1 base from J, with 10 bases between. CDR3 in amino acids: CASSFGGSSNQPQHF. The CDR3, as DNA: TGTGCCAGCAGTTTTGGAGGGTCCAGCAATCAGCCCCAGCATTTT.

The V gene is TRBV28, the J gene TRBJ1-2; no definite D call. Trimming removed 3 bases from V and 4 bases from J, with 9 bases in between. CDR1 MDHEN and CDR2 SYDVKM come from the germline V gene. The CDR3 runs to 13 residues. Here the CDR3 DNA reads TGTGCCAGCAGTTTCACCAACAGCTATGGCTACACCTTC. As protein: CASSFTNSYGYTF.

This rearrangement joins TRBV4-2 to TRBJ1-2; D is possibly TRBD1 (5 bases). The CDR3 has 16 amino acids. Deletions cut 0 bases from V and 3 bases from J, with 14 bases between. Germline CDR1 LGHNA, CDR2 YNFKEQ. This CDR3 reads CASSQDGFAGDYGYTF. The CDR3, as DNA: TGTGCCAGCAGCCAAGACGGGTTCGCGGGGGACTATGGCTACACCTTC.

The genes are TRBV6-2 or TRBV6-3 and TRBJ1-2; D gene uncertain. The CDR3 has 16 amino acids. Germline assignment: CDR1 MNHEY and CDR2 SVGEGT. Trimming pared 0 bases from V and 0 bases from J, leaving 11 bases between. Written as DNA, the CDR3 is TGTGCCAGCAGTTACTCTGTCATAGCGACTAACTATGGCTACACCTTC. This encodes CASSYSVIATNYGYTF.

V is TRBV5-4 and J is TRBJ2-4; D possibly corresponds to TRBD2 (6 bases). The germline CDR1 and CDR2 sequences are SGHNT and YYREEE (reference sequence). This CDR3 contains 14 residues. V was clipped by 3 bases and J by 1 base, with 8 bases between them. Here the CDR3 DNA reads TGTGCCAGCAGCTGGGGGGTTGCCAAAAACATTCAGTACTTC. Its protein is CASSWGVAKNIQYF.

There are a few counts of this clone. The rearrangement joins TRBV6-5 to TRBJ1-5, with a tentative D call TRBD1 (6 bases). The CDR3 contains 15 residues. Looked up from germline, CDR1 is MNHEY and CDR2 is SVGAGI. The V end was cut by 8 bases, the J end by 4 bases, with 18 bases between. The CDR3 here is CASAFSTGPNQPQHF. DNA for the CDR3: TGTGCCAGCGCCTTCTCAACAGGGCCTAATCAGCCCCAGCATTTT.

This chain links TRBV28 with TRBJ1-2; weak D call: TRBD1 (5 bases). The CDR3 sequence is 13 residues long. Germline CDR1 reads MDHEN; CDR2 reads SYDVKM. The V and J ends lost 8 bases and 10 bases respectively, with 20 bases between them. The chain's CDR3 is CASYPTARSDYTF. CDR3 nucleotides: TGTGCCAGCTATCCGACAGCAAGGTCGGACTACACCTTC.

The chain employs TRBV11-3 and TRBJ2-3; TRBD1 matches 9 bases. Trimming at V came to 4 bases and at J to 2 bases, leaving 4 bases not matched to a gene. The germline CDR1 and CDR2 sequences are SGHNT and YENEEA. The CDR3 contains 15 residues. The CDR3 sequence: CASSSRTGDTDTQYF. CDR3 in DNA: TGTGCCAGCAGCTCGCGGACAGGGGACACAGATACGCAGTATTTT.

This clone was seen only a few times. The chain employs TRBV18 and TRBJ2-5; 8 positions match TRBD2. The germline gives CDR1 KGHSH, CDR2 LQKENI. V trimming: 6 bases; J trimming: 5 bases; junction bases outside the gene matches: 8. This CDR3 has 14 residues. As DNA, the CDR3 is TGTGCCAGCTCCCTATCGGGGGGGACGGAGACCCAGTACTTC. Translated: CASSLSGGTETQYF.

The sample holds a few counts of this clone. The genes are TRBV5-4 and TRBJ2-7; TRBD1 agrees at 11 bases. This CDR3 has 15 residues. V was pared by 3 bases and J by 6 bases, with 8 bases of the junction left unmatched. The V gene's germline CDR1 is SGHNT and CDR2 YYREEE (reference sequence). CDR3 nucleotides: TGTGCCAGCAGCTCGGACAGGGGGCGGAATTTCGAGCAGTACTTC. It codes for CASSSDRGRNFEQYF. Full variable domain (rest looked up from reference TRBV5-4 and TRBJ2-7): ETGVTQSPTHLIKTRGQQVTLRCSSQSGHNTVSWYQQALGQGPQFIFQYYREEENGRGNFPPRFSGLQFPNYSSELNVNALELDDSALYLCASSSDRGRNFEQYFGPGTRLTVT.

This chain connects TRBV21-1 to TRBJ2-5; the table's D call, TRBD2, has no DNA check behind it. TRBV21-1 is deemed a pseudogene. The CDR3 is 18 amino acids. The CDR3, as DNA: TGTGCCAGCAGCAAATATCGGGGGATGGAGAACAGTCAAGAGACCCAGTACTTC. Translated: CASSKYRGMENSQETQYF.

This chain connects TRBV7-9 to TRBJ1-1; TRBD1 agrees at 9 bases. The germline gives CDR1 SEHNR, CDR2 FQNEAQ (reference sequence). The V gene end was trimmed by 6 bases and the J gene end by 2 bases; junction bases not matched to a gene: 4. This CDR3 contains 14 residues. In nucleotides, the CDR3 is TGTGCCAGCAGAGATACAGGGGGCAACACTGAAGCTTTCTTT. Translated: CASRDTGGNTEAFF.

This clone was detected only a few times. This chain connects TRBV2 to TRBJ1-2; 7 bases fit TRBD1. The length of the CDR3 is 13 residues. V shed 1 base and J 5 bases; nucleotides not matched to a gene: 1. Germline-derived CDR1 and CDR2 are SNHLY and FYNNEI. This CDR3 is CASSEDRGYGYTF. In DNA form, the CDR3 reads TGTGCCAGCAGTGAAGACAGGGGATATGGCTACACCTTC.

In regard to this clone: At one end the junction does not follow the germline gene, possibly because of a read error. This rearrangement joins TRBV7-7 to TRBJ2-1; the match to TRBD2 covers 13 bases. This CDR3 is built from 16 residues. In germline, CDR1 is SSHAT, CDR2 FNYEAQ (reference sequence). The CDR3: CASSATSGRHYNEQFF. Here the CDR3 DNA reads TGTGCTAGCAGCGCGACTAGCGGGAGGCACTACAATGAGCAGTTCTTC.

The chain employs TRBV9 and TRBJ1-2, with TRBD1 matching over 9 bases. The trim removed 4 bases at V and 3 bases at J, leaving 4 bases unmatched. The germline V gene has CDR1 SGDLS and CDR2 YYNGEE. The CDR3 runs to 14 residues. Here the CDR3 DNA reads TGTGCCAGCAGCCCGACAGGGGGTGACTATGGCTACACCTTC. This codes for CASSPTGGDYGYTF.

J is TRBJ2-7 and V is TRBV9; 9 bases fit TRBD2. The CDR3 has 15 amino acids. V lost 3 bases, J lost 1 base, and 5 bases stayed unmatched. The V gene's germline CDR1 is SGDLS and CDR2 YYNGEE. Here the CDR3 reads CASSGSGSGSYEQYF. In DNA form, the CDR3 reads TGTGCCAGCAGCGGTAGCGGGAGTGGATCCTACGAGCAGTACTTC.

This clone was counted a single time. The rearrangement links TRBV7-9 to TRBJ1-4; D is possibly TRBD1 (5 bases). V shed 1 base and J shed 3 bases, with 15 bases lying between them. Germline CDR1 and CDR2: SEHNR and FQNEAQ (reference sequence). This CDR3 is 17 amino acids long. The CDR3 DNA sequence: TGTGCCAGCAGCTTAGGTCCTAAACAGGTCGCTAATGAAAAACTGTTTTTT. This sequence encodes CASSLGPKQVANEKLFF.

The chain employs TRBV28 and TRBJ1-1, with no clear D. The germline CDR1 and CDR2 sequences are MDHEN and SYDVKM. The CDR3 covers 15 residues. Trimming pared 6 bases from V and 1 base from J, leaving 15 bases between. DNA for the CDR3: TGTGCCAGCAGCCGAGGCAGTTCGGGGAACACTGAAGCTTTCTTT. Protein sequence: CASSRGSSGNTEAFF.

V usage is TRBV4-2 and J usage is TRBJ1-4; D may be TRBD1 (5 bases). The germline V gene encodes CDR1 LGHNA and CDR2 YNFKEQ. V lost 0 bases to trimming and J lost 7 bases, with 12 bases between them. This CDR3 has 15 amino acids. The CDR3 is CASSQELGGIEKLFF. In DNA, the CDR3 is TGTGCCAGCAGCCAAGAACTTGGGGGGATTGAAAAACTGTTTTTT.

The chain combines TRBV6-5 with TRBJ2-7; 8 positions match TRBD2. This CDR3 has 15 residues. Losses at the gene ends were 0 bases for V and 3 bases for J; bases not matched to a gene: 4. CDR1 and CDR2 (germline): MNHEY, SVGAGI. In DNA form, the CDR3 reads TGTGCCAGCAGTTACTCCACAGCGGGAGTCTACGAGCAGTACTTC. This codes for CASSYSTAGVYEQYF.

This clone was seen a handful of times. The chain carries TRBV4-3 and TRBJ2-7; D call uncertain. Looked up from germline, CDR1 is LGHNA and CDR2 is YSLEER. The CDR3 runs to 12 residues. V shed 1 base and J shed 2 bases, with 3 bases lying between them. The CDR3 sequence is CASSQATYEQYF. The CDR3 region has the DNA TGCGCCAGCAGCCAAGCCACCTACGAGCAGTACTTC.

This clone occurred a few times. The chain has TRBV2 and TRBJ2-7, with D maybe TRBD1 (6 bases). There are 13 residues in the CDR3. Trimming left V 6 bases short and J 7 bases short, with 16 bases between. CDR1 is SNHLY and CDR2 is FYNNEI in the germline V gene. The CDR3 DNA reads TGTGCCAGCAGAAAGACCGGGACACTTGAGCAGTACTTC. This gives the protein CASRKTGTLEQYF.

The V gene is TRBV9, the J gene TRBJ1-1, with 11 bases lining up with TRBD1. In germline, CDR1 is SGDLS, CDR2 YYNGEE. J lost 0 bases, V lost 0 bases, and 7 bases had no gene match. The CDR3 has 18 amino acids. The CDR3 loop reads CASSVEDRGLNMNTEAFF. The CDR3, as DNA: TGTGCCAGCAGCGTAGAGGACAGGGGGCTGAATATGAACACTGAAGCTTTCTTT.

This rearrangement joins TRBV30 to TRBJ1-4, with no clear D. V shed 7 bases and J shed 8 bases, with 8 bases lying between them. From germline, CDR1 is GTSNPN and CDR2 SVGIG (reference sequence). This CDR3 is 10 amino acids long. CDR3 protein: CASQYEKLFF. Here the CDR3 DNA reads TGTGCCTCACAGTACGAAAAACTGTTTTTT.